This TCR beta chain was sequenced during a study of patients and donors after allogeneic stem cell transplantation. The V end was cut by 4 bases, the J end by 6 bases, with 10 bases between. The CDR3 is 13 residues long. Per the germline V gene, CDR1 is SGDLS and CDR2 is YYNGEE. TCRdb redid the calling of the RT-PCR reads with MiXCR, one entry per CDR3 protein. The sample shows hundreds of thousands of distinct CDR3 sequences, approximately 16% of them seen only once. This clonotype turned up a few times. The J gene is TRBJ2-2, the V gene TRBV9; D might be TRBD2 (6 bases). Sequencing used blood, either unsorted or a sorted T cell fraction (not recorded which). The TCR comes from a human donor who was either an allogeneic HSCT recipient or a stem cell or donor lymphocyte infusion donor (not recorded which). It is not recorded whose cells these are; they may come from a transplant donor. CDR3 nucleotide sequence: TGTGCCAGCAGCACCCGGGGGTCCGGGGAGCTGTTTTTT. It encodes CASSTRGSGELFF.